A selection of T cell receptor beta chains follows, all from one sample in a study of long-term antiretroviral therapy in people with HIV. Sequenced by immunoSEQ multiplex PCR; TCRdb stores in-frame clones only, minus some. The sample lists about 27,000 clones, roughly 80% occurring once. The sample here was unsorted PBMCs, taken 3 years after starting antiretroviral therapy. The receptors shown here come from a man aged 35 to 55 with HIV. Each CDR3 is given with its conserved first and last residue. D genes are given only for firm matches. Part of the rows lack a size; the others show once, few, many or a class for expanded clones.

j_gene: TRBJ1-3; v_gene: TRBV4-2; d_gene: TRBD1; len: 17; abundance: .; CDR3nt: TGTGCCAGCAGCCAGAACAGGGACAGGGCCGCGGGAAACACCATATATTTT; CDR3aa: CASSQNRDRAAGNTIYF
j_gene: TRBJ2-5; v_gene: TRBV7-6; d_gene: .; len: 14; abundance: .; CDR3nt: TGTGCCAGCAGCTTGGCACCTAGTACTGAGACCCAGTACTTC; CDR3aa: CASSLAPSTETQYF
j_gene: TRBJ2-7; v_gene: TRBV6-6; d_gene: TRBD1; len: 14; abundance: .; CDR3nt: TGTGCCAGTAAACCGGGACAGGGGCCCTACGAGCAGTACTTC; CDR3aa: CASKPGQGPYEQYF
j_gene: TRBJ1-1; v_gene: TRBV29-1; d_gene: .; len: 12; abundance: .; CDR3nt: TGCACCACGACCCAGGGCGGCACTGAAGCTTTCTTT; CDR3aa: CTTTQGGTEAFF
j_gene: TRBJ2-7; v_gene: TRBV5-4; d_gene: .; len: 13; abundance: once; CDR3nt: TGTGCCAGCAGCCCCAACCCTTACTACGAGCAGTACTTC; CDR3aa: CASSPNPYYEQYF
j_gene: TRBJ1-2; v_gene: TRBV29-1; d_gene: .; len: 12; abundance: .; CDR3nt: TGCAGCGCCCAGGCGGCAACTTACGGCTACACCTTC; CDR3aa: CSAQAATYGYTF
j_gene: TRBJ2-4; v_gene: TRBV10-2; d_gene: TRBD1; len: 14; abundance: .; CDR3nt: TGCGCCAGCATGAAGGACAGGGCCAAAAACATTCAGTACTTC; CDR3aa: CASMKDRAKNIQYF
j_gene: TRBJ1-4; v_gene: TRBV25-1; d_gene: .; len: 11; abundance: .; CDR3nt: TGTGCCAGCGGCGTTAATGAAAAACTGTTTTTT; CDR3aa: CASGVNEKLFF
j_gene: TRBJ1-3; v_gene: TRBV6-1; d_gene: .; len: 17; abundance: .; CDR3nt: TGTGCCAGCAGTGAAACTTTGACAGCTTTGTCTGGAAACACCATATATTTT; CDR3aa: CASSETLTALSGNTIYF
j_gene: TRBJ2-7; v_gene: TRBV19; d_gene: .; len: 15; abundance: .; CDR3nt: TGTGCCAGTAGTATTAAAGGGGAAGGCTCCTACGAGCAGTACTTC; CDR3aa: CASSIKGEGSYEQYF
j_gene: TRBJ2-1; v_gene: TRBV19; d_gene: .; len: 13; abundance: .; CDR3nt: TGTGCCAGTAGTTGGACTATAAACAATGAGCAGTTCTTC; CDR3aa: CASSWTINNEQFF
j_gene: TRBJ2-1; v_gene: TRBV10-3; d_gene: .; len: 14; abundance: .; CDR3nt: TGTGCCTCCGGATGGACTCAGGGGAACAATGAGCAGTTCTTC; CDR3aa: CASGWTQGNNEQFF
j_gene: TRBJ1-2; v_gene: TRBV28; d_gene: .; len: 14; abundance: .; CDR3nt: TGTGCCAGCAGTTTAATGGGGAGGGACTATGGCTACACCTTC; CDR3aa: CASSLMGRDYGYTF
j_gene: TRBJ2-1; v_gene: TRBV25-1; d_gene: TRBD2; len: 15; abundance: .; CDR3nt: TGTGCCAGCAGGATGACTAGCGGGAGTGTCTATGAGCAGTTCTTC; CDR3aa: CASRMTSGSVYEQFF
j_gene: TRBJ2-7; v_gene: TRBV10-1; d_gene: .; len: 13; abundance: few; CDR3nt: TGCGCCAGCAGTCGAAGCCCGACCTCCGAGCAGTACTTC; CDR3aa: CASSRSPTSEQYF
j_gene: TRBJ1-6; v_gene: TRBV7-2; d_gene: TRBD1; len: 15; abundance: .; CDR3nt: TGTGCCAGCAGCTTCGACAGGGCTAGGAATTCACCCCTCCACTTT; CDR3aa: CASSFDRARNSPLHF
j_gene: TRBJ2-2; v_gene: TRBV6-4; d_gene: .; len: 15; abundance: .; CDR3nt: TGTGCCAGCAGTGACGAATACCGGGACGGCGGGGAGCTGTTTTTT; CDR3aa: CASSDEYRDGGELFF
j_gene: TRBJ1-1; v_gene: TRBV4-1; d_gene: .; len: 14; abundance: .; CDR3nt: TGCGCCAGCAGCCAAGAGTGGTTGAACACTGAAGCTTTCTTT; CDR3aa: CASSQEWLNTEAFF
j_gene: TRBJ2-1; v_gene: TRBV6-1; d_gene: .; len: 12; abundance: .; CDR3nt: TGTGCCAGCAGTGATGGGCCCGGAAGACAGTTCTTC; CDR3aa: CASSDGPGRQFF
j_gene: TRBJ2-5; v_gene: TRBV5-4; d_gene: .; len: 14; abundance: .; CDR3nt: TGTGCCAGCAGCTTGGTAGAGGGAGCGCAGACCCAGTACTTC; CDR3aa: CASSLVEGAQTQYF
j_gene: TRBJ1-2; v_gene: TRBV19; d_gene: .; len: 15; abundance: .; CDR3nt: TGTGCCAGTAGTTTTTGGCAGAGATCTAACTATGGCTACACCTTC; CDR3aa: CASSFWQRSNYGYTF
j_gene: TRBJ2-3; v_gene: TRBV29-1; d_gene: .; len: 15; abundance: once; CDR3nt: TGCAGCGTTGAGGCAGAGACTAGGGGTTCAGATACGCAGTATTTT; CDR3aa: CSVEAETRGSDTQYF
j_gene: TRBJ1-4; v_gene: TRBV28; d_gene: .; len: 14; abundance: .; CDR3nt: TGTGCCAGCAGTCTACAGGGTGTCGATGAAAAACTGTTTTTT; CDR3aa: CASSLQGVDEKLFF
j_gene: TRBJ2-7; v_gene: TRBV13; d_gene: .; len: 12; abundance: .; CDR3nt: TGTGCCAGCAGCTTAGTGGCGTACGAGCAGTACTTC; CDR3aa: CASSLVAYEQYF
j_gene: TRBJ2-3; v_gene: TRBV28; d_gene: .; len: 12; abundance: .; CDR3nt: TGTGCCAGCAGTTTATGGGCAGATACGCAGTATTTT; CDR3aa: CASSLWADTQYF
j_gene: TRBJ1-5; v_gene: TRBV4-3; d_gene: .; len: 15; abundance: few; CDR3nt: TGCGCCAGCAGCCAAGATTTCATCTCCAATCAGCCCCAGCATTTT; CDR3aa: CASSQDFISNQPQHF
j_gene: TRBJ2-1; v_gene: TRBV28; d_gene: TRBD2; len: 16; abundance: .; CDR3nt: TGTGCCAGCAGTTGGGGACTAGCGGGAGGAAAGAATGAGCAGTTCTTC; CDR3aa: CASSWGLAGGKNEQFF
j_gene: TRBJ2-1; v_gene: TRBV2; d_gene: TRBD2; len: 13; abundance: .; CDR3nt: TGTGCCAGCAACGGACTAGTTTTCAATGAGCAGTTCTTC; CDR3aa: CASNGLVFNEQFF
j_gene: TRBJ1-2; v_gene: TRBV11-1; d_gene: .; len: 14; abundance: .; CDR3nt: TGTGCCAGCAGCTTAGACAGTGCTAACTATGGCTACACCTTC; CDR3aa: CASSLDSANYGYTF
j_gene: TRBJ2-7; v_gene: TRBV9; d_gene: .; len: 13; abundance: .; CDR3nt: TGTGCCAGCAGCGTCAACGATCCCTACGAGCAGTACTTC; CDR3aa: CASSVNDPYEQYF
j_gene: TRBJ2-7; v_gene: TRBV7-2; d_gene: .; len: 15; abundance: .; CDR3nt: TGTGCCAGCAGCTTAGTAGCGACCCAGAGGTACGAGCAGTACTTC; CDR3aa: CASSLVATQRYEQYF
j_gene: TRBJ2-1; v_gene: TRBV7-9; d_gene: .; len: 15; abundance: .; CDR3nt: TGTGCCAGCAGCCCAGACTGGGGGTACTACAATGAGCAGTTCTTC; CDR3aa: CASSPDWGYYNEQFF
j_gene: TRBJ2-7; v_gene: TRBV10-3; d_gene: .; len: 13; abundance: .; CDR3nt: TGTGCCATCAGCCCCGAGAGAGGAGGGGAGCAGTACTTC; CDR3aa: CAISPERGGEQYF
j_gene: TRBJ2-7; v_gene: TRBV7-3; d_gene: .; len: 16; abundance: .; CDR3nt: TGTGCCAGCAGCTTACTTCGGGACTCGACCTCCTACGAGCAGTACTTC; CDR3aa: CASSLLRDSTSYEQYF
j_gene: TRBJ1-1; v_gene: TRBV6-5; d_gene: .; len: 14; abundance: few; CDR3nt: TGTGCCAGCAGTTTCAGGCGGACCCCGGCTGAAGCTTTCTTT; CDR3aa: CASSFRRTPAEAFF
j_gene: TRBJ2-1; v_gene: TRBV6-6; d_gene: TRBD1; len: 13; abundance: .; CDR3nt: TGTGCCAGCAGCCTGGGACAGGTGAATGAGCAGTTCTTC; CDR3aa: CASSLGQVNEQFF
j_gene: TRBJ2-1; v_gene: TRBV4-3; d_gene: .; len: 12; abundance: .; CDR3nt: TGCGCCAGCAGTTCCCGGGGCAATGAGCAGTTCTTC; CDR3aa: CASSSRGNEQFF
j_gene: TRBJ1-2; v_gene: TRBV21-1; d_gene: .; len: 14; abundance: once; CDR3nt: TGTGCCAACCTGAAACCGGGACAGGGAGGGGGCTACACCTTC; CDR3aa: CANLKPGQGGGYTF
j_gene: TRBJ1-5; v_gene: TRBV28; d_gene: .; len: 17; abundance: .; CDR3nt: TGTGCCAGCAGTTTATTCCCGGAAGAGAATAGCAATCAGCCCCAGCATTTT; CDR3aa: CASSLFPEENSNQPQHF
j_gene: TRBJ2-7; v_gene: TRBV7-2; d_gene: .; len: 13; abundance: few; CDR3nt: TGTGCCAGCAGCTTATCCGGCTCCTACGAGCAGTACTTC; CDR3aa: CASSLSGSYEQYF
j_gene: TRBJ1-1; v_gene: TRBV6-5; d_gene: .; len: 11; abundance: once; CDR3nt: TGTGCCAGCAGCACGGGCCCGATAGCTTTCTTT; CDR3aa: CASSTGPIAFF
j_gene: TRBJ2-7; v_gene: TRBV10-3; d_gene: .; len: 11; abundance: .; CDR3nt: TGTGCCATCAGTGAAGGATCAGAGCAGTACTTC; CDR3aa: CAISEGSEQYF
j_gene: TRBJ1-2; v_gene: TRBV4-3; d_gene: .; len: 12; abundance: few; CDR3nt: TGCGCCAGCAGCCAATCTGAGGTGGGCTACACCTTC; CDR3aa: CASSQSEVGYTF
j_gene: TRBJ1-3; v_gene: TRBV7-9; d_gene: .; len: 17; abundance: .; CDR3nt: TGTGCCAGCAGCCCCCGACCCGGTACGGGCTCTGGAAACACCATATATTTT; CDR3aa: CASSPRPGTGSGNTIYF
j_gene: TRBJ2-5; v_gene: TRBV7-3; d_gene: TRBD2; len: 14; abundance: .; CDR3nt: TGTGCCAGCGGATTCGGGGGGGCCTTAGAGACCCAGTACTTC; CDR3aa: CASGFGGALETQYF
j_gene: TRBJ1-5; v_gene: TRBV9; d_gene: .; len: 15; abundance: .; CDR3nt: TGTGCCAGCAGCGGTGGGGGCGACATACATCAGCCCCAGCATTTT; CDR3aa: CASSGGGDIHQPQHF
j_gene: TRBJ2-3; v_gene: TRBV5-5; d_gene: TRBD1; len: 15; abundance: .; CDR3nt: TGTGCCAGCAGCGGGGGACAGGTTAGCACAGATACGCAGTATTTT; CDR3aa: CASSGGQVSTDTQYF
j_gene: TRBJ1-4; v_gene: TRBV2; d_gene: .; len: 13; abundance: .; CDR3nt: TGTGCCAGCAGGGCGCAGACTAATGAAAAACTGTTTTTT; CDR3aa: CASRAQTNEKLFF
j_gene: TRBJ2-5; v_gene: TRBV19; d_gene: TRBD2; len: 17; abundance: .; CDR3nt: TGTGCCAGTAGTATCCGCTCAGGGCTAGCGGGAGCAGAGACCCAGTACTTC; CDR3aa: CASSIRSGLAGAETQYF
j_gene: TRBJ2-7; v_gene: TRBV27; d_gene: .; len: 13; abundance: .; CDR3nt: TGTGCCAGCAGTCGGACTGGACAATACGAGCAGTACTTC; CDR3aa: CASSRTGQYEQYF
j_gene: TRBJ2-1; v_gene: TRBV9; d_gene: .; len: 14; abundance: .; CDR3nt: TGTGCCAGCAGCGTAGGGGGACCCTCGAGCGAGCAGTTCTTC; CDR3aa: CASSVGGPSSEQFF
j_gene: TRBJ1-4; v_gene: TRBV6-1; d_gene: .; len: 16; abundance: .; CDR3nt: TGTGCCAGCAGTGAAAGGGTGAGACTGGGGAATGAAAAACTGTTTTTT; CDR3aa: CASSERVRLGNEKLFF
j_gene: TRBJ2-7; v_gene: TRBV7-2; d_gene: .; len: 15; abundance: .; CDR3nt: TGTGCCAGCAGCTTAAATGGGGCTGCCTCCTACGAGCAGTACTTC; CDR3aa: CASSLNGAASYEQYF
j_gene: TRBJ1-5; v_gene: TRBV11-2; d_gene: TRBD1; len: 15; abundance: few; CDR3nt: TGTGCCAGCAGCATACAGGGGGCCGGCAATCAGCCCCAGCATTTT; CDR3aa: CASSIQGAGNQPQHF
j_gene: TRBJ2-7; v_gene: TRBV4-1; d_gene: .; len: 14; abundance: once; CDR3nt: TGCGCCAGCAGCCAAGCGGAGGTCTCCTACGAGCAGTACTTC; CDR3aa: CASSQAEVSYEQYF
j_gene: TRBJ2-1; v_gene: TRBV27; d_gene: .; len: 14; abundance: .; CDR3nt: TGTGCCAGCAGTACGGGGACCCTCTACAATGAGCAGTTCTTC; CDR3aa: CASSTGTLYNEQFF
j_gene: TRBJ2-2; v_gene: TRBV30; d_gene: .; len: 14; abundance: .; CDR3nt: TGTGCCTGGAGTGTTGTATTAGGAACCGGGGAGCTGTTTTTT; CDR3aa: CAWSVVLGTGELFF
j_gene: TRBJ2-7; v_gene: TRBV5-1; d_gene: .; len: 13; abundance: .; CDR3nt: TGCGCCAGCAGCGGTCCGGGCTCCTACGAGCAGTACTTC; CDR3aa: CASSGPGSYEQYF
j_gene: TRBJ2-5; v_gene: TRBV25-1; d_gene: .; len: 15; abundance: .; CDR3nt: TGTGCCAGCAGTGAATATAGGGTGAGGGAGGAGACCCAGTACTTC; CDR3aa: CASSEYRVREETQYF
j_gene: TRBJ2-6; v_gene: TRBV4-1; d_gene: .; len: 16; abundance: .; CDR3nt: TGCGCCAGCAGCCATGACCAAGCTCCCGGGGCCAACGTCCTGACTTTC; CDR3aa: CASSHDQAPGANVLTF